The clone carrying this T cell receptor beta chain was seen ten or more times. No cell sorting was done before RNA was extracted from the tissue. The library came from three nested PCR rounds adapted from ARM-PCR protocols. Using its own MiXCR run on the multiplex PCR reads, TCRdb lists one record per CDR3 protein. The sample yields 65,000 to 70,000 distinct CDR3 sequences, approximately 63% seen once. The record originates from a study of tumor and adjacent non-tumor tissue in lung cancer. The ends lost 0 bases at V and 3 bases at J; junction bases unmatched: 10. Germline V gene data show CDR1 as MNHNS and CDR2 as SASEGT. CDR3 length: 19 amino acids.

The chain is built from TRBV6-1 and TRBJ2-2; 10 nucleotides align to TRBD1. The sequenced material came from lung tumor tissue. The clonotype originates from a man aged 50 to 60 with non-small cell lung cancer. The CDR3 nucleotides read TGTGCCAGCAGTGAAGCGGGGACAGGGGTAGTAGGGTACACCGGGGAGCTGTTTTTT. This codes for CASSEAGTGVVGYTGELFF.